This T cell receptor (beta chain) was identified in a study of blood T cell repertoires in COVID-19. Produced via immunoSEQ multiplex PCR; TCRdb's table is partial and in-frame only. The sample carries a few hundred thousand clones, more than 70% recorded once. V lost 0 bases and J 8 bases, leaving 16 bases between the germline ends. Germline CDR1 reads MNHNS; CDR2 reads SASEGT. The CDR3 sequence is 15 residues long. The chain combines TRBV6-1 with TRBJ1-1; TRBD1 is a possible D gene (5 bases). Source material: peripheral blood. This clonotype originated in a woman between 25 and 40 years old who had recovered from COVID-19. In DNA form, the CDR3 reads TGTGCCAGCAGTGAAGCCCGTGGACATGGGATCGAAGCTTTCTTT. Encoded protein: CASSEARGHGIEAFF.